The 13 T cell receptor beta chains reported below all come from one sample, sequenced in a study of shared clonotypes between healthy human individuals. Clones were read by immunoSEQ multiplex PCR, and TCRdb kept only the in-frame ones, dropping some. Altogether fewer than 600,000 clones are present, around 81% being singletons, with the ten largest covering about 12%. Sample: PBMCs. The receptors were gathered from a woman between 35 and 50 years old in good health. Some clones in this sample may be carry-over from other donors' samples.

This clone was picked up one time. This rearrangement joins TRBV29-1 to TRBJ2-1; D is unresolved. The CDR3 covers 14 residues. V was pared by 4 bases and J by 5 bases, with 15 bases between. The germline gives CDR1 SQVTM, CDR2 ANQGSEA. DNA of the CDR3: TGCAGCGTTGGTGGTGGTGACACACACAATGAGCAGTTCTTC. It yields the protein CSVGGGDTHNEQFF.

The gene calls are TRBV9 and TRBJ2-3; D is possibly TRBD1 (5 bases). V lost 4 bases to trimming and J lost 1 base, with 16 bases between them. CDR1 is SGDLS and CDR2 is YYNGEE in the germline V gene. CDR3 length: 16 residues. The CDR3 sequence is CASSRVGQSGTDTQYF. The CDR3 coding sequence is TGTGCCAGCAGCCGGGTGGGGCAGAGTGGCACAGATACGCAGTATTTT. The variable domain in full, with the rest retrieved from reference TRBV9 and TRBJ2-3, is DSGVTQTPKHLITATGQRVTLRCSPRSGDLSVYWYQQSLDQGLQFLIQYYNGEERAKGNILERFSAQQFPDLHSELNLSSLELGDSALYFCASSRVGQSGTDTQYFGPGTRLTVL.

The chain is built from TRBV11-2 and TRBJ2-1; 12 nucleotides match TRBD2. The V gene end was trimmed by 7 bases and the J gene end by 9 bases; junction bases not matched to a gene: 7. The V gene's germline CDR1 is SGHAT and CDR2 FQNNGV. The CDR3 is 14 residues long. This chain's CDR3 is CASTKLAGGGEQFF. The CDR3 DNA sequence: TGTGCCAGCACCAAACTAGCGGGAGGTGGTGAGCAGTTCTTC.

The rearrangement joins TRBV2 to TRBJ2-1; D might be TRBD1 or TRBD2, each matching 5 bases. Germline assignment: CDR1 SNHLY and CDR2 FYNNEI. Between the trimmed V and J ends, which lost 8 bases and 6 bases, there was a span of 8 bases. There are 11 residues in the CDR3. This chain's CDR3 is CASLGVNEQFF. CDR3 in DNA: TGTGCCAGCCTGGGGGTCAATGAGCAGTTCTTC.

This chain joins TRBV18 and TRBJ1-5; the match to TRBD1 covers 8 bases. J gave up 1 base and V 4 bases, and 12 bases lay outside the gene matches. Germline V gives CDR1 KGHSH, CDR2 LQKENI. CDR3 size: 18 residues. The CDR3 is CASSLTGTGSQSNQPQHF. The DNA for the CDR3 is TGTGCCAGCTCACTGACCGGGACAGGATCCCAGAGCAATCAGCCCCAGCATTTT.

The CDR3 region is CASRPGQFYGYTF. In nucleotides, the CDR3 is TGTGCCAGCAGGCCGGGACAGTTCTATGGCTACACCTTC. The V gene is TRBV4-2, the J gene TRBJ1-2; the match to TRBD1 covers 7 bases. This CDR3 contains 13 residues. The V gene's germline CDR1 is LGHNA and CDR2 YNFKEQ. J gave up 4 bases and V 6 bases, and 5 bases lay outside the gene matches.

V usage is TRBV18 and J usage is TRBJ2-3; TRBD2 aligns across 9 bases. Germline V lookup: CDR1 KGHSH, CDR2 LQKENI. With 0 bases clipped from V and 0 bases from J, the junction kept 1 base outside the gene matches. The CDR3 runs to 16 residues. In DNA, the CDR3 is TGTGCCAGCTCACCACCGGCGGGAGGGAGCACAGATACGCAGTATTTT. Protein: CASSPPAGGSTDTQYF.

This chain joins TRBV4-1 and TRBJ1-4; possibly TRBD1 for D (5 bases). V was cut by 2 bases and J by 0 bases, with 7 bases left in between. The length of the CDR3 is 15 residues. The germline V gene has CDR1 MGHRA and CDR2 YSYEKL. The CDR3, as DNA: TGCGCCAGCAGCCAACAGGGTGCAACTAATGAAAAACTGTTTTTT. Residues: CASSQQGATNEKLFF.

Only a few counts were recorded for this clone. The CDR3 sequence: CAISDSTYSNQPQHF. CDR3 in DNA: TGTGCCATCAGCGACTCAACTTATAGCAATCAGCCCCAGCATTTT. The chain employs TRBV10-3 and TRBJ1-5, with D unclear. The germline CDR1 and CDR2 sequences are ENHRY and SYGVKD. There are 15 residues in the CDR3. Trimming stripped 6 bases from V and 0 bases from J, with 12 bases between.

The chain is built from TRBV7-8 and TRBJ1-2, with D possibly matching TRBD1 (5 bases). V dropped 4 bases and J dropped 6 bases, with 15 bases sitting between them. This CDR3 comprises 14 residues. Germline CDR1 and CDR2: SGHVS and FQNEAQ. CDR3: CASSYDRRGNGYTF. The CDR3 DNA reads TGTGCCAGCAGCTATGACAGACGAGGGAATGGCTACACCTTC.

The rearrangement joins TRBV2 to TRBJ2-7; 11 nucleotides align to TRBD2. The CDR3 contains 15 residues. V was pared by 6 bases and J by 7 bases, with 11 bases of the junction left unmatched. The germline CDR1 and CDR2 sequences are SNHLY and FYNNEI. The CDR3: CASSLFSGRAGEQYF. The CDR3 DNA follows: TGTGCCAGCAGCTTATTTAGCGGGAGGGCCGGGGAGCAGTACTTC.

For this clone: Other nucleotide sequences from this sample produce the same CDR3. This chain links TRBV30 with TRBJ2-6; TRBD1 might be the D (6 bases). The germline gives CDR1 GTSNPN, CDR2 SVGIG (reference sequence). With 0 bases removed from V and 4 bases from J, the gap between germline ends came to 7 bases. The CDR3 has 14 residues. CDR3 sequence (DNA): TGTGCCTGGAGTGTAGGGGGAGGGGCCAACGTCCTGACTTTC. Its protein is CAWSVGGGANVLTF.

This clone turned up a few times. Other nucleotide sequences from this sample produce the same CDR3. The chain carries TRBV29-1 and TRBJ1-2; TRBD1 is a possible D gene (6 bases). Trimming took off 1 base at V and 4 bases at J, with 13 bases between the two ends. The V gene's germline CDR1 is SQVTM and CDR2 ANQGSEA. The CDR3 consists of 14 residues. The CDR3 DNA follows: TGCAGCGTTGAAGTAGGGGGTTCGAGCTATGGCTACACCTTC. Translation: CSVEVGGSSYGYTF. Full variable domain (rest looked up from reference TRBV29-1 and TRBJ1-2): SAVISQKPSRDICQRGTSLTIQCQVDSQVTMMFWYRQQPGQSLTLIATANQGSEATYESGFVIDKFPISRPNLTFSTLTVSNMSPEDSSIYLCSVEVGGSSYGYTFGSGTRLTVV.